Listed below are T cell receptor beta chains from one sample, sequenced in a study of blood T cell repertoires in COVID-19. The assay was immunoSEQ multiplex PCR, and TCRdb's table has in-frame clones only and misses some. The sample consists of roughly 430,000 clones, 88% of them appearing once. The sample consisted of PBMCs or T cells enriched from blood (not recorded which). All receptors come from a woman aged 40 to 50 with acute COVID-19. CDR3s include the opening cysteine and the closing phenylalanine or tryptophan. The order of the fields is V gene, clone size, J gene, D gene, CDR3 DNA, CDR3 protein. D genes are given only for firm matches. The size entry is marked missing in some rows and otherwise reads once, few, many or a size class.

v_gene: TRBV15; abundance: -; j_gene: TRBJ2-5; d_gene: TRBD2; CDR3nt: TGTGCCACCAGCAGTAGCGGGGGGGCCGCGGAGACCCAGTACTTC; CDR3aa: CATSSSGGAAETQYF
v_gene: TRBV21-1; abundance: -; j_gene: TRBJ1-2; d_gene: -; CDR3nt: TGTGCCAGCAGCAAAGGTCAAAGGGGACAGGGTCATGGCTACACCTTC; CDR3aa: CASSKGQRGQGHGYTF
v_gene: TRBV27; abundance: -; j_gene: TRBJ1-1; d_gene: -; CDR3nt: TGTGCCAGCAGCTCGACAGGAAACACTGAAGCTTTCTTT; CDR3aa: CASSSTGNTEAFF
v_gene: TRBV5-1; abundance: -; j_gene: TRBJ2-7; d_gene: -; CDR3nt: TGCGCCAGCAGCTTGGGGGGGACAACCTACGAGCAGTACTTC; CDR3aa: CASSLGGTTYEQYF
v_gene: TRBV20-1; abundance: -; j_gene: TRBJ2-3; d_gene: -; CDR3nt: TGCAGTGCTGGTGACGGGGGCACAGATACGCAGTATTTT; CDR3aa: CSAGDGGTDTQYF
v_gene: TRBV30; abundance: -; j_gene: TRBJ2-7; d_gene: TRBD1; CDR3nt: TGTGCCTGGACGGGACAGGGGTCGCGCGAGCAGTACTTC; CDR3aa: CAWTGQGSREQYF
v_gene: TRBV19; abundance: -; j_gene: TRBJ2-5; d_gene: TRBD2; CDR3nt: TGTGCCAGTAGTAATCTAGCGGGCGCAAAAGAGACCCAGTACTTC; CDR3aa: CASSNLAGAKETQYF
v_gene: TRBV15; abundance: -; j_gene: TRBJ1-2; d_gene: TRBD1; CDR3nt: TGTGCCACCAGCAGAGAAACCGGACAGGGAGTTCTAGGCTACACCTTC; CDR3aa: CATSRETGQGVLGYTF
v_gene: TRBV12-3/TRBV12-4; abundance: -; j_gene: TRBJ1-5; d_gene: TRBD1; CDR3nt: TGTGCCACACAGGGGAACCACCATCAGCCCCAGCATTTT; CDR3aa: CATQGNHHQPQHF
v_gene: TRBV5-1; abundance: -; j_gene: TRBJ2-7; d_gene: TRBD1; CDR3nt: TGCGCCAGCAGCTTGGTGGTAGGGGGCGCGTACGAGCAGTACTTC; CDR3aa: CASSLVVGGAYEQYF
v_gene: TRBV12-3/TRBV12-4; abundance: -; j_gene: TRBJ1-1; d_gene: -; CDR3nt: TGTGCCAGCAGTTTGAGGGCGAACACTGAAGCTTTCTTT; CDR3aa: CASSLRANTEAFF
v_gene: TRBV7-9; abundance: once; j_gene: TRBJ1-2; d_gene: -; CDR3nt: TGTGCCAGCAGCTTAGCATATGGACAAGCCGACGGCTACACCTTC; CDR3aa: CASSLAYGQADGYTF
v_gene: TRBV7-6; abundance: -; j_gene: TRBJ1-4; d_gene: -; CDR3nt: TGTGCCAGCAGCTTAGAAGAGGGGTTAATTGGGAGGGCAACTAATGAAAAACTGTTTTTT; CDR3aa: CASSLEEGLIGRATNEKLFF
v_gene: TRBV27; abundance: -; j_gene: TRBJ1-1; d_gene: -; CDR3nt: TGTGCCAGCAGTTTCACAGGAGTGGGTGAAGCTTTCTTT; CDR3aa: CASSFTGVGEAFF
v_gene: TRBV7-9; abundance: -; j_gene: TRBJ1-5; d_gene: -; CDR3nt: TGTGCCAGCAGCTTAGACGGGAGGGAGAATCAGCCCCAGCATTTT; CDR3aa: CASSLDGRENQPQHF
v_gene: TRBV7-2; abundance: -; j_gene: TRBJ2-5; d_gene: -; CDR3nt: TGTGCCAGCAGCTTAATGCGGAACCTTCAAGAGACCCAGTACTTC; CDR3aa: CASSLMRNLQETQYF
v_gene: TRBV7-9; abundance: -; j_gene: TRBJ1-4; d_gene: -; CDR3nt: TGTGCCAGCAGCTTAGCGACATCCGGCGAAAAACTGTTTTTT; CDR3aa: CASSLATSGEKLFF
v_gene: TRBV5-6; abundance: -; j_gene: TRBJ2-3; d_gene: TRBD2; CDR3nt: TGTGCCAGCAGCCAGGGGGTGGCTAGCGGGGGCGCAGATACGCAGTATTTT; CDR3aa: CASSQGVASGGADTQYF
v_gene: TRBV6-1; abundance: few; j_gene: TRBJ1-2; d_gene: -; CDR3nt: TGTGCCAGCAGTGAAGAGACTACCGGGCCGCGCTACACCTTC; CDR3aa: CASSEETTGPRYTF
v_gene: TRBV19; abundance: -; j_gene: TRBJ1-5; d_gene: TRBD1; CDR3nt: TGTGCCAGTAGTGTCCAGGGGGATCAGCCCCAGCATTTT; CDR3aa: CASSVQGDQPQHF
v_gene: TRBV3-1/TRBV3-2; abundance: once; j_gene: TRBJ2-5; d_gene: TRBD2; CDR3nt: TGTGCCAGCAGCCAGACTTTGGGGCGGGGGGAGGAGACCCAGTACTTC; CDR3aa: CASSQTLGRGEETQYF
v_gene: TRBV2; abundance: few; j_gene: TRBJ2-3; d_gene: TRBD1; CDR3nt: TGTGCCACCAAACAGACAGGGGATAACACAGATACGCAGTATTTT; CDR3aa: CATKQTGDNTDTQYF
v_gene: TRBV18; abundance: -; j_gene: TRBJ2-7; d_gene: TRBD1; CDR3nt: TGTGCCAGCTCACCGGGGCAGGGGGCTTACGAGCAGTACTTC; CDR3aa: CASSPGQGAYEQYF
v_gene: TRBV15; abundance: -; j_gene: TRBJ2-3; d_gene: -; CDR3nt: TGTGCCACCAGCAGTATGAGTGTCGGGACAGATACGCAGTATTTT; CDR3aa: CATSSMSVGTDTQYF
v_gene: TRBV4-1; abundance: -; j_gene: TRBJ1-1; d_gene: -; CDR3nt: TGCGCCAGCAGCCAAGAGTGGGGGGGCACTGAAGCTTTCTTT; CDR3aa: CASSQEWGGTEAFF
v_gene: TRBV5-1; abundance: -; j_gene: TRBJ1-1; d_gene: -; CDR3nt: TGCGCCAGCAGCTTGGTTCAGGGGAAGAACACTGAAGCTTTCTTT; CDR3aa: CASSLVQGKNTEAFF
v_gene: TRBV27; abundance: -; j_gene: TRBJ1-2; d_gene: -; CDR3nt: TGTGCCAGCAGTTTTCATCCCCTAAACTATGGCTACACCTTC; CDR3aa: CASSFHPLNYGYTF
v_gene: TRBV14; abundance: -; j_gene: TRBJ1-2; d_gene: -; CDR3nt: TGTGCCAGCAGCCAGGGCGGGACTGACTATTATGGCTACACCTTC; CDR3aa: CASSQGGTDYYGYTF
v_gene: TRBV14; abundance: -; j_gene: TRBJ1-1; d_gene: -; CDR3nt: TGTGCCAGCAGCCAAGACAGGCCAAGCGAAGCTTTCTTT; CDR3aa: CASSQDRPSEAFF
v_gene: TRBV7-9; abundance: -; j_gene: TRBJ1-5; d_gene: TRBD1; CDR3nt: TGTGCCAGCAGCTGGGACAGCGACAATCAGCCCCAGCATTTT; CDR3aa: CASSWDSDNQPQHF